One and the same sample provided the 15 T cell receptor beta chains below, sequenced in a study of blood T cells in healthy people across ages. Primed by a sample-barcoded 5' primer and a J-beta primer mix, a second PCR proceeded for 7 to 11 cycles. TCRdb itself ran the 5' RACE reads through MiXCR, one entry per CDR3 protein. The sample shows approximately 1,700,000 distinct CDR3 sequences, roughly two fifths of them seen only once. The sequenced sample was blood. The receptors were gathered from a human donor in good health.

A word on this clonotype: The germline gene is not matched at one end of the junction; a read error may be the cause. This chain connects TRBV5-1 to TRBJ2-4; 7 nucleotides line up with TRBD1. CDR3 length equals 13 residues. Per germline, CDR1 SGHRS and CDR2 YFSETQ. CDR3 DNA: TGCGCCAGCAAACGGACAGGCACCTACGAGCAGTGCTTC. The encoded protein is CASKRTGTYEQCF.

CDR3 loop: CASSLAVLTDTQYF. CDR3 nucleotides: TGCGCCAGCAGCTTGGCCGTTCTCACAGATACGCAGTATTTT. The V call is TRBV5-1, the J call TRBJ2-3; D remains unclear. The CDR3 length is 14 residues. Per the germline V gene, CDR1 is SGHRS and CDR2 is YFSETQ. Trimming pared 0 bases from V and 2 bases from J, leaving 7 bases between.

V gene TRBV7-2 combines with J gene TRBJ1-4; D is ambiguous. The germline gives CDR1 SGHTA, CDR2 FQGNSA. This CDR3 is built from 15 residues. Trimming shortened V by 2 bases and J by 4 bases, and 11 bases separated the two germline ends. CDR3 sequence: CASSLTDFNNEKLFF. CDR3 nucleotide sequence: TGTGCCAGCAGCTTAACAGATTTCAATAATGAAAAACTGTTTTTT.

V is TRBV28 and J is TRBJ1-2; 7 bases fit TRBD1. V lost 4 bases and J lost 0; bases outside the gene matches: 14. CDR1 is MDHEN, CDR2 SYDVKM, per germline. CDR3 length: 18 amino acids. CDR3 loop: CASSSPLLGTAANYGYTF. CDR3 DNA sequence: TGTGCCAGCAGTTCGCCGCTACTAGGGACAGCAGCTAACTATGGCTACACCTTC.

The rearrangement uses TRBV11-2 and TRBJ2-7; D unresolved. CDR3 size: 15 residues. Germline lookup yields CDR1 SGHAT and CDR2 FQNNGV. Trimming left V 5 bases short and J 6 bases short, with 20 bases between. In nucleotides, the CDR3 is TGTGCCAGCAGCCCAGCTGAGGCCTCTTGGGGCGAGCAGTACTTC. Translating it yields CASSPAEASWGEQYF.

The rearrangement uses TRBV20-1 and TRBJ2-3; 9 bases are a match to TRBD2. Germline CDR1 reads DFQATT; CDR2 reads SNEGSKA (reference sequence). The CDR3 is made up of 16 amino acids. The J segment lost 2 bases and the V segment lost 2 bases, leaving 8 bases of the junction unmatched. CDR3 amino acids: CSARRFERGVTDTQYF. CDR3 DNA: TGCAGTGCTAGAAGGTTTGAGCGGGGGGTCACAGATACGCAGTATTTT.

The rearrangement links TRBV12-3 or TRBV12-4 to TRBJ2-1; D ambiguous. V was clipped by 2 bases and J by 9 bases, with 11 bases between them. The CDR3 length is 13 residues. In DNA form, the CDR3 reads TGTGCCAGCAGTTTATCTTCGCATACTGAGCAGTTCTTC. Residues: CASSLSSHTEQFF.

The CDR3 coding sequence is TGTGCCAGCAGCGGGCAGGTCGGTGTGCAGTTCTTC. Translated, it gives CASSGQVGVQFF. The chain joins TRBV9 to TRBJ2-1; no clear D gene. Deletions cut 3 bases from V and 12 bases from J, with 13 bases between. The CDR3 has 12 amino acids. Germline V CDR1 and CDR2: SGDLS, YYNGEE.

Regarding this clonotype: The junction shows a germline mismatch at one end, possibly a read error. The V call is TRBV5-1, the J call TRBJ2-1, with D hard to call. The CDR3 loop spans 14 amino acids. Germline loops: CDR1 SGHRS, CDR2 YFSETQ. In nucleotides, the CDR3 is TGCGCCAGCAGCACTATGGGCAATTACAATGAGGAGTTCTTC. Translation gives CASSTMGNYNEEFF.

This clonotype has at least ten counts. The chain has TRBV29-1 and TRBJ2-7; D may be TRBD1 (6 bases). Between the trimmed V and J ends, which lost 5 bases and 0 bases, there was a span of 14 bases. The CDR3 is 14 amino acids. Germline-derived CDR1 and CDR2 are SQVTM and ANQGSEA. The CDR3 coding sequence is TGCAGCGTTCTAACCGGGACATCCTCCTACGAGCAGTACTTC. Amino acid sequence: CSVLTGTSSYEQYF.

The chain joins TRBV2 to TRBJ2-3; D gene ambiguous. Germline-derived CDR1 and CDR2 are SNHLY and FYNNEI. The CDR3 runs to 14 residues. V was cut by 5 bases and J by 2 bases, with 11 bases left in between. The CDR3 here is CASSKLQITDTQYF. The CDR3 DNA sequence: TGTGCCAGCAGTAAGCTCCAAATCACAGATACGCAGTATTTT.

This clonotype was found a few times. The rearrangement uses TRBV7-9 and TRBJ1-2; no reliable D call. The V gene lost 4 bases and the J gene lost 1 base, with 13 bases spanning the gap. The CDR3 runs to 15 residues. Germline V gene data show CDR1 as SEHNR and CDR2 as FQNEAQ (reference sequence). The CDR3 DNA is TGTGCCAGCAGCTCTCCTGGGGATGATAACTATGGCTACACCTTC. This gives the protein CASSSPGDDNYGYTF. Full variable domain (remainder filled in from reference TRBV7-9 and TRBJ1-2): DTGVSQNPRHKITKRGQNVTFRCDPISEHNRLYWYRQTLGQGPEFLTYFQNEAQLEKSRLLSDRFSAERPKGSFSTLEIQRTEQGDSAMYLCASSSPGDDNYGYTFGSGTRLTVV.

This clonotype was seen more than once but under ten times. In nucleotides, the CDR3 is TGCAGTGCTCCCTACCCGGGCCAAACTTCCGCAGCTTTCTTT. Translation gives CSAPYPGQTSAAFF. The rearrangement links TRBV20-1 to TRBJ1-1; D remains ambiguous. The germline V gene has CDR1 DFQATT and CDR2 SNEGSKA (reference sequence). The CDR3 has 14 amino acids. V was pared by 5 bases and J by 10 bases, with 23 bases between.

This clonotype showed up just once. This chain connects TRBV5-1 to TRBJ2-1, with 10 bases matching TRBD1. The CDR3 is 15 residues long. Germline V gene sequence: CDR1 SGHRS, CDR2 YFSETQ. The junction had 7 bases not matched to a gene; V was cut back by 3 bases and J by 7 bases. CDR3 nucleotides: TGCGCCAGCAGCTGGGGGGACAGGGGTAATAATGAGCAGTTCTTC. Encoded protein: CASSWGDRGNNEQFF.

The CDR3 reads CASSPKAGGAYGYTF. The CDR3 nucleotides are TGTGCCAGCAGCCCTAAAGCCGGGGGGGCCTATGGCTACACCTTC. The V call is TRBV5-4, the J call TRBJ1-2, with D possibly being TRBD1 (6 bases). This CDR3 has 15 residues. Per germline, CDR1 SGHNT and CDR2 YYREEE (reference sequence). The germline V and J ends were trimmed by 4 bases and 4 bases, with 17 bases remaining between them.